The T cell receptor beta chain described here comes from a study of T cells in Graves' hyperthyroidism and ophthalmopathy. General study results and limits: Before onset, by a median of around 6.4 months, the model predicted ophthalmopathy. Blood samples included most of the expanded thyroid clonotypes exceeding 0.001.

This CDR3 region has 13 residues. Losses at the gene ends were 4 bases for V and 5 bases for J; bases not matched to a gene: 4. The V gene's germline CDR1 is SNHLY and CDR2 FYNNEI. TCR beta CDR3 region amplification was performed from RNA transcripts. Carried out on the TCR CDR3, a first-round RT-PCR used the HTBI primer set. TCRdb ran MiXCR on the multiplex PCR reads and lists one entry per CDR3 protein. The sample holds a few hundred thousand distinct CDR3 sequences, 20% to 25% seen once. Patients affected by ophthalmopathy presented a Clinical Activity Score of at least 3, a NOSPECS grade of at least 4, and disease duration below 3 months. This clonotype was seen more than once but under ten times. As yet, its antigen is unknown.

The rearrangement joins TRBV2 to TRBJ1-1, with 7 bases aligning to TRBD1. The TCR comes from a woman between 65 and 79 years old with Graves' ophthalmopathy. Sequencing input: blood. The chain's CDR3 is CASSGDSLTEAFF. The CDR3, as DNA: TGTGCCAGCAGTGGGGACAGCTTGACTGAAGCTTTCTTT. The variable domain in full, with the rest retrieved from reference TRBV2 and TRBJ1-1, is EPEVTQTPSHQVTQMGQEVILRCVPISNHLYFYWYRQILGQKVEFLVSFYNNEISEKSEIFDDQFSVERPDGSNFTLKIRSTKLEDSAMYFCASSGDSLTEAFFGQGTRLTVV.